This T cell receptor beta chain derives from a study of blood T cells in healthy people across ages. Trimming removed 4 bases from V and 8 bases from J; junction bases left unmatched: 15. This CDR3 has 17 residues. The V gene's germline CDR1 is SGDLS and CDR2 YYNGEE. A second PCR of 7 to 11 cycles used a sample-barcoded 5' primer and a J-beta primer mix. Using its own MiXCR run on the 5' RACE reads, TCRdb lists one record per CDR3 protein. The table lists 1.5 million or so distinct CDR3 sequences, 42% of them singletons. The V gene is TRBV9, the J gene TRBJ1-4; 9 bases are a match to TRBD1. The sequenced material came from blood. The TCR originated in a young woman in good health. The CDR3: CASSPSAPTGGDEKLFF. CDR3 bases: TGTGCCAGCAGCCCCTCGGCCCCGACAGGGGGGGACGAAAAACTGTTTTTT.